The 16 T cell receptor beta chains presented below share a single source sample, sequenced in a study of T cells in Graves' hyperthyroidism and ophthalmopathy. TCR beta CDR3 regions were amplified from RNA transcripts. A first-round RT-PCR of the TCR CDR3 used the HTBI primer set. Via MiXCR, TCRdb re-called the multiplex PCR reads, giving one row per CDR3 protein. This sample yields 730,000 or so distinct CDR3 sequences, of which under 20% are seen a single time; 16% belongs to the top ten. What was sequenced was blood. The receptors were sampled from a woman between 45 and 60 years old with Graves' hyperthyroidism that later progressed to Graves' ophthalmopathy.

This clonotype came up many times. The chain joins TRBV7-8 to TRBJ1-1, with D uncertain. The CDR3 has 15 amino acids. Germline loops: CDR1 SGHVS, CDR2 FQNEAQ. Trimming left V 1 base short and J 4 bases short, with 13 bases between. CDR3 sequence: CASSLDKGLGTEAFF. CDR3 DNA sequence: TGTGCCAGCAGCTTAGATAAGGGCCTGGGCACTGAAGCTTTCTTT.

This clonotype has a handful of counts. This chain connects TRBV19 to TRBJ1-5, with D unclear. Germline CDR1 is LNHDA and CDR2 is SQIVND (reference sequence). Trimming left V 8 bases short and J 3 bases short, with 14 bases between. The CDR3 runs 14 residues. The CDR3 region is CASRSSRNNQPQHF. DNA of the CDR3: TGTGCCAGTCGCTCGAGCAGGAACAATCAGCCCCAGCATTTT.

In this sample, this clonotype turned up a few times. A much larger clone differs from this one at a single base, so this may be a read error. The V and J genes are TRBV7-8 and TRBJ1-1, with 7 bases that match TRBD1. CDR3 length equals 17 residues. Per the germline V gene, CDR1 is SGHVS and CDR2 is FQNEAQ. V dropped 4 bases and J dropped 2; count of bases not matched to a gene: 13. CDR3 DNA: TGTGCCAGCAGCTCCAGTGCGGAGACAGGGATAAACACTGAAGCTTTCTTT. Protein: CASSSSAETGINTEAFF.

The chain combines TRBV15 with TRBJ2-5; D is uncertain. V dropped 1 base and J dropped 5 bases, with 11 bases sitting between them. The CDR3 has 14 amino acids. Germline CDR1 reads LNHNV; CDR2 reads YYDKDF (reference sequence). The CDR3 region has the DNA TGTGCCACCAGCAGAGGCAATCTCCGGGAGACCCAGTACTTC. Translating it yields CATSRGNLRETQYF. Full variable domain (rest looked up from reference TRBV15 and TRBJ2-5): DAMVIQNPRYQVTQFGKPVTLSCSQTLNHNVMYWYQQKSSQAPKLLFHYYDKDFNNEADTPDNFQSRRPNTSFCFLDIRSPGLGDTAMYLCATSRGNLRETQYFGPGTRLLVL.

This chain uses TRBV20-1 with TRBJ2-3; 10 nucleotides match TRBD2. Germline V lookup: CDR1 DFQATT, CDR2 SNEGSKA (reference sequence). The CDR3 length is 13 residues. Trimming at V came to 3 bases and at J to 5 bases, leaving 2 bases not matched to a gene. The DNA of the CDR3 is TGCAGTGCTAGGGCTAGCGGGAGAGATACGCAGTATTTT. It specifies CSARASGRDTQYF.

The table lists this clonotype with many counts. The V call is TRBV6-1, the J call TRBJ2-5, with 8 positions matching TRBD1. Per germline, CDR1 MNHNS and CDR2 SASEGT. This CDR3 region has 13 residues. J gave up 5 bases and V 5 bases, and 4 bases lay outside the gene matches. In DNA form, the CDR3 reads TGTGCCAGCAGTCTGACAGGGGCGGAGACCCAGTACTTC. It codes for CASSLTGAETQYF.

V gene TRBV5-1 combines with J gene TRBJ2-6; D is possibly TRBD2 (6 bases). Trimming stripped 4 bases from V and 6 bases from J, with 11 bases between. The CDR3 length is 14 residues. In germline, CDR1 is SGHRS, CDR2 YFSETQ. CDR3 region: CASSLGGKANVLTF. The CDR3, as DNA: TGCGCCAGCAGCCTGGGGGGAAAGGCCAACGTCCTGACTTTC.

This clonotype has a count of ten or more. V and J are TRBV14 and TRBJ1-2; D unresolved. The CDR3 contains 15 residues. With 4 bases removed from V and 1 base from J, the gap between germline ends came to 13 bases. Germline lookup yields CDR1 SGHDN and CDR2 FVKESK. CDR3 protein: CASSLGRGRNYGYTF. The CDR3 DNA reads TGTGCCAGCAGCCTAGGGCGCGGGCGTAACTATGGCTACACCTTC.

This clonotype was seen repeatedly, ten times or more. The genes are TRBV20-1 and TRBJ2-5; 16 nucleotides agree with TRBD2. The CDR3 contains 16 residues. Germline V gene sequence: CDR1 DFQATT, CDR2 SNEGSKA (reference sequence). Germline trimming cut 5 bases from V and 5 bases from J; bases unmatched to any gene: 8. CDR3 amino acids: CSALGLAGGPWETQYF. Written as DNA, the CDR3 is TGCAGTGCTCTGGGACTAGCGGGGGGGCCTTGGGAGACCCAGTACTTC.

The chain uses TRBV6-2 or TRBV6-3 and TRBJ2-4, with 12 bases identical to TRBD2. The length of the CDR3 is 15 residues. Looked up from germline, CDR1 is MNHEY and CDR2 is SVGEGT. V shed 4 bases, J shed 9 bases, and the junction held 7 bases outside the gene matches. The CDR3 region has the DNA TGTGCCAGCAGTTGGACTAGCGGGGCTAGTTTCATTCAGTACTTC. Translation: CASSWTSGASFIQYF.

The V gene is TRBV13, the J gene TRBJ1-4, with unresolved D. Between the trimmed V and J ends, which lost 0 bases and 2 bases, there was a span of 7 bases. The CDR3 runs 15 residues. Germline V gene data show CDR1 as PRHDT and CDR2 as FYEKMQ (reference sequence). The CDR3 DNA is TGTGCCAGCAGCTTAGGCGGATTCACTAATGAAAAACTGTTTTTT. The encoded protein is CASSLGGFTNEKLFF.

This clonotype has at least ten counts. V gene TRBV6-2 or TRBV6-3 combines with J gene TRBJ2-1; 11 positions match TRBD2. The trim removed 0 bases at V and 6 bases at J, leaving 4 bases unmatched. Germline CDR1 MNHEY, CDR2 SVGEGT. The CDR3 runs to 16 residues. The CDR3 is CASSYSLAGGINEQFF. CDR3 coding DNA: TGTGCCAGCAGTTACTCCTTAGCGGGGGGGATCAATGAGCAGTTCTTC.

This clonotype came up a few times. The rearrangement links TRBV7-9 to TRBJ2-7; no clear D gene. This CDR3 contains 13 residues. Trimming left V 3 bases short and J 5 bases short, with 11 bases between. The germline V gene has CDR1 SEHNR and CDR2 FQNEAQ (reference sequence). CDR3 in amino acids: CASSLALSDEQYF. DNA of the CDR3: TGTGCCAGCAGCTTGGCCCTTTCGGACGAGCAGTACTTC.

The V and J genes are TRBV15 and TRBJ2-3, with 12 nucleotides matching TRBD2. Trimming cost V 6 bases and J 6 bases; bases outside gene matches: 7. This CDR3 contains 15 residues. Germline loops: CDR1 LNHNV, CDR2 YYDKDF (reference sequence). The CDR3 here is CATSKRLAGADTQYF. The CDR3 coding sequence is TGTGCCACCAGTAAAAGACTAGCGGGGGCGGATACGCAGTATTTT.

This clonotype came up many times. The J gene is TRBJ2-3, the V gene TRBV6-2 or TRBV6-3; D is unclear. There are 11 residues in the CDR3. The V gene's germline CDR1 is MNHEY and CDR2 SVGEGT. V shed 4 bases and J shed 8 bases, with 7 bases lying between them. For the CDR3, the DNA is TGTGCCAGCAGTTGGACGGGTACGCAGTATTTT. It yields the protein CASSWTGTQYF.

J is TRBJ2-5 and V is TRBV5-1; the D gene is possibly TRBD2 (5 bases). The V gene's germline CDR1 is SGHRS and CDR2 YFSETQ. Trimming left V 1 base short and J 5 bases short, with 12 bases between. The length of the CDR3 is 14 residues. CDR3 in amino acids: CASSLNRGTETQYF. The CDR3 DNA follows: TGCGCCAGCAGCTTGAATCGGGGAACGGAGACCCAGTACTTC.